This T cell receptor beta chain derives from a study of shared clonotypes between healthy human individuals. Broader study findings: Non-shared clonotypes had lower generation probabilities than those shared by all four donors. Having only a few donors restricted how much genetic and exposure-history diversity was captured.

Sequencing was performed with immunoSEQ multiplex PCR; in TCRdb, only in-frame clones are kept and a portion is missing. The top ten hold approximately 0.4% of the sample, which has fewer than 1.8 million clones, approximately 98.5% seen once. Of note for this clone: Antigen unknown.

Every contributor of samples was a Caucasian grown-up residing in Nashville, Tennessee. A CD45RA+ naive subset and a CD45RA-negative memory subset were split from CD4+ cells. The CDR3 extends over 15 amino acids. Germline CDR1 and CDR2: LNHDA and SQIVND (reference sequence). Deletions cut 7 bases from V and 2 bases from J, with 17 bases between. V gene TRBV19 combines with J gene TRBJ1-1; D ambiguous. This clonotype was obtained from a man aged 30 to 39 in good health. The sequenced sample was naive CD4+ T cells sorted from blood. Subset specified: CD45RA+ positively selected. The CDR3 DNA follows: TGTGCCAGTATAGGTATGAGGCTGGCCAACACTGAAGCTTTCTTT. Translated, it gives CASIGMRLANTEAFF.